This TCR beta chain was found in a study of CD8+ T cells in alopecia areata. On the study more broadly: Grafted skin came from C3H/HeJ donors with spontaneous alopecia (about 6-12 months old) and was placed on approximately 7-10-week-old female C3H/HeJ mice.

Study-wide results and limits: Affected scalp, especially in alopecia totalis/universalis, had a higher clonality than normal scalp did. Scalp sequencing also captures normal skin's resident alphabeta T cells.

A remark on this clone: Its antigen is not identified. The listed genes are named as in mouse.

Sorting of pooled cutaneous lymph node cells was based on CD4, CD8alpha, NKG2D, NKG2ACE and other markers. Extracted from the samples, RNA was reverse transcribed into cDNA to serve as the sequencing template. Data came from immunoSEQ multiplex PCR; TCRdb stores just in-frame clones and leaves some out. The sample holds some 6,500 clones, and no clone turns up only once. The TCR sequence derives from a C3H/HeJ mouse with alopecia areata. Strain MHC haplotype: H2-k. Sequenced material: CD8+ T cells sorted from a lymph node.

The sequenced part of the CDR3 DNA is TGTGCCTGGAGTCTGCTTCACAGGGACTCC. As protein: CAWSLLHRDS. In full, the CDR3 is CAWSLLHRDSDYTF. The chain is built from TRBV31 and TRBJ1-2; TRBD1 is a possible D gene (6 bases). The read ends 4 residues before the CDR3 terminus; that terminus is restored from the germline J gene. The CDR3 sequence is 14 residues long. The germline V gene encodes CDR1 GKSSPN and CDR2 SITVG. V gave up 0 bases and J gave up 3 bases, with 11 bases separating them.